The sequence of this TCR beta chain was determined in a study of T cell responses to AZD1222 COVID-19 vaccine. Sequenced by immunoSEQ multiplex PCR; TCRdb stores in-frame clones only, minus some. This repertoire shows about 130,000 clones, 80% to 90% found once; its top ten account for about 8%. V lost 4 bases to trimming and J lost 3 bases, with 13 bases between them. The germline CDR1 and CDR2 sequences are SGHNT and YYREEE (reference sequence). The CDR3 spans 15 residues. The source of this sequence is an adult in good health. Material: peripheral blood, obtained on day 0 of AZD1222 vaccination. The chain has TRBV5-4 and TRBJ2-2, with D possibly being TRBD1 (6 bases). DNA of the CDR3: TGTGCCAGCAGCGGGGGCAGGCAGTACACCGGGGAGCTGTTTTTT. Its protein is CASSGGRQYTGELFF.